The clone carrying this T cell receptor (beta chain) has more than one count but fewer than ten. Its target is not known. The CDR3 spans 12 residues. Germline V gene sequence: CDR1 MNHEY, CDR2 SMNVEV (reference sequence). V was clipped by 4 bases and J by 3 bases, with 3 bases between them. Individually, cDNA molecules had unique molecular identifiers attached to them. TCRdb itself ran the 5' RACE reads through MiXCR, one entry per CDR3 protein. The table has more than 70,000 distinct CDR3 sequences, about 11% seen once. These data belong to a study of early T cells in non-severe SARS-CoV-2 infection. The wider study: Chains from this unsorted whole-blood bulk RNA could not be paired. The study, taken as a whole, reports: Lookups in VDJdb leaned toward anti-spike CD8 responses and missed private and CD4 specificities.

This TCR derives from an adult who was a healthcare worker with PCR-confirmed SARS-CoV-2 infection or an uninfected control (not recorded which). This specimen was whole blood, taken at baseline. The rearrangement uses TRBV27 and TRBJ2-2; D not resolved. CDR3 protein: CASSSHTGELFF. DNA for the CDR3: TGTGCCAGCAGTTCCCACACCGGGGAGCTGTTTTTT.